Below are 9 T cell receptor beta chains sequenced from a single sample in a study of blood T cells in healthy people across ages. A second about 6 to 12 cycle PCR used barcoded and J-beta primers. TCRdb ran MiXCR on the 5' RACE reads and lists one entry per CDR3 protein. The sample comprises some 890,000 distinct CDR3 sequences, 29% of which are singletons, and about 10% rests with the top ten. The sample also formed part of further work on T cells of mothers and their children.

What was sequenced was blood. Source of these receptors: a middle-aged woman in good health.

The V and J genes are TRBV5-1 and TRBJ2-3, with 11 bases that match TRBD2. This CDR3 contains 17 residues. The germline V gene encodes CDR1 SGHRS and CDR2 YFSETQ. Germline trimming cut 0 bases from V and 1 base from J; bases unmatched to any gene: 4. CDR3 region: CASSLDPLAGGTDTQYF. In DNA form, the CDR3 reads TGCGCCAGCAGCTTGGACCCACTAGCGGGGGGCACAGATACGCAGTATTTT.

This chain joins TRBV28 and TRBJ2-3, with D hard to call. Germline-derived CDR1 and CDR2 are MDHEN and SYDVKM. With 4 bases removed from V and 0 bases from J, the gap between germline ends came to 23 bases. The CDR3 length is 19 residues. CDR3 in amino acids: CASSSPPGDIYFSTDTQYF. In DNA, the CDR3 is TGTGCCAGCAGTTCCCCTCCCGGTGACATTTACTTTAGCACAGATACGCAGTATTTT. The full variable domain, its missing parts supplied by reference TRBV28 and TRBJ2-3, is DVKVTQSSRYLVKRTGEKVFLECVQDMDHENMFWYRQDPGLGLRLIYFSYDVKMKEKGDIPEGYSVSREKKERFSLILESASTNQTSMYLCASSSPPGDIYFSTDTQYFGPGTRLTVL.

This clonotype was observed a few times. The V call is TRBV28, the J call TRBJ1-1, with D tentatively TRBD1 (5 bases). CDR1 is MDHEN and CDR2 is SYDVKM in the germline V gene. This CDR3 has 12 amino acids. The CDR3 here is CGSGGSGTEAFF. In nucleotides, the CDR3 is TGTGGGTCGGGGGGGTCTGGAACTGAAGCTTTCTTT.

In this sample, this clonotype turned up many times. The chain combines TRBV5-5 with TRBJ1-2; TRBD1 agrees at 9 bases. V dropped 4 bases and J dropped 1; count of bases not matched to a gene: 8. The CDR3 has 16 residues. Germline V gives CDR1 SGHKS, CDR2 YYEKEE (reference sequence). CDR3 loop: CASSPRTGALNYGYTF. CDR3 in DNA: TGTGCCAGCAGCCCGAGGACAGGGGCCCTTAACTATGGCTACACCTTC. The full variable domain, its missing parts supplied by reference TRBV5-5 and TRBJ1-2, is DAGVTQSPTHLIKTRGQQVTLRCSPISGHKSVSWYQQVLGQGPQFIFQYYEKEERGRGNFPDRFSARQFPNYSSELNVNALLLGDSALYLCASSPRTGALNYGYTFGSGTRLTVV.

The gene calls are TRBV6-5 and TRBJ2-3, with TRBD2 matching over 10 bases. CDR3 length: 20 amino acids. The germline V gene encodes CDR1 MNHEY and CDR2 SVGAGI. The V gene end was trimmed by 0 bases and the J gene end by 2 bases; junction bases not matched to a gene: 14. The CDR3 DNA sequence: TGTGCCAGCAGTTACTCCCCTAGCGGGGGCCCCGAGGCTAACACAGATACGCAGTATTTT. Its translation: CASSYSPSGGPEANTDTQYF.

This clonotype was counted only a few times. Written as DNA, the CDR3 is TGTGCCAGCAGTGAAAGTTCAGGGGGGGAGCCTCAAGAGACCCAGTACTTC. Protein: CASSESSGGEPQETQYF. This chain connects TRBV6-1 to TRBJ2-5, with D perhaps assigned TRBD1 or TRBD2 (7 bases each). V lost 2 bases and J 2 bases, leaving 18 bases between the germline ends. Germline CDR1 and CDR2: MNHNS and SASEGT. This CDR3 has 17 residues.

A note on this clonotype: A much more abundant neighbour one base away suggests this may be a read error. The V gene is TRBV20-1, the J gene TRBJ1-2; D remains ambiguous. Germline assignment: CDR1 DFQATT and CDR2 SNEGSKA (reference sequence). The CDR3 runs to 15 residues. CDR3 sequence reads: CSVRGARQSNYGYTF. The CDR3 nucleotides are TGCAGTGTTAGAGGAGCTCGACAATCTAACTATGGCTACACCTTC.

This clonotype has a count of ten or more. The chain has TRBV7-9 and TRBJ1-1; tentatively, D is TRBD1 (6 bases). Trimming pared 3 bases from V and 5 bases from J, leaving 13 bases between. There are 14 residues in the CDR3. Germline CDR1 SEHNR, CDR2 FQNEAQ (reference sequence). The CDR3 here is CASSFAGGRTEAFF. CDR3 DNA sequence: TGTGCCAGCAGCTTTGCGGGGGGGCGTACTGAAGCTTTCTTT.

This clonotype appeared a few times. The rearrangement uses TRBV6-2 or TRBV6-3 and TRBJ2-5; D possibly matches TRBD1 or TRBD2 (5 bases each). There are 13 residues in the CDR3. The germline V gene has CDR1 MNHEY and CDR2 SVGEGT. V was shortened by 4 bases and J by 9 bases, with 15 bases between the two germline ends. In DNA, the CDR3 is TGTGCCAGCAGTTCCGGGGACCAACCAGCCCAGTACTTC. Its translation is CASSSGDQPAQYF.